Listed here are 32 T cell receptor beta chains from one sample, sequenced in a study of blood T cell repertoires in COVID-19. Sequencing was performed with immunoSEQ multiplex PCR; in TCRdb, only in-frame clones are kept and a portion is missing. The sample lists around 380,000 clones, approximately 89% occurring once. The sample taken for sequencing was PBMCs or T cells enriched from blood (not recorded which). These receptors came from a man between 25 and 39 years old who had recovered from COVID-19.

In this sample, this clone turned up once. The V call is TRBV2, the J call TRBJ1-2; D is possibly TRBD1 (6 bases). This CDR3 has 13 residues. Germline V CDR1 and CDR2: SNHLY, FYNNEI. V was cut by 6 bases and J by 4 bases, with 12 bases left in between. The CDR3 sequence is CASRQGESYGYTF. The CDR3 DNA is TGTGCCAGCAGACAGGGAGAGTCCTATGGCTACACCTTC.

The chain links TRBV9 to TRBJ1-6; D uncertain. This CDR3 has 14 amino acids. The ends were cut back, 4 bases at V and 10 bases at J, with 15 bases in the middle. Germline V gene sequence: CDR1 SGDLS, CDR2 YYNGEE. CDR3 residues: CASSPTSFTSPLHF. The CDR3 DNA is TGTGCCAGCAGCCCTACGTCCTTTACCTCACCCCTCCACTTT.

This rearrangement joins TRBV6-4 to TRBJ2-2; D unclear. Germline V CDR1 and CDR2: MRHNA, SNTAGT. Deletions cut 4 bases from V and 1 base from J, with 4 bases between. This CDR3 has 13 residues. This CDR3 reads CASSAQNTGELFF. CDR3 nucleotide sequence: TGTGCCAGCAGTGCACAGAACACCGGGGAGCTGTTTTTT.

V and J are TRBV29-1 and TRBJ1-4; D unclear. V lost 4 bases to trimming and J lost 3 bases, with 15 bases between them. CDR1 SQVTM and CDR2 ANQGSEA come from the germline V gene. The CDR3 extends over 15 amino acids. For the CDR3, the DNA is TGCAGCGTTGTATGGCGAACCCGGGCTAATGAAAAACTGTTTTTT. Translation gives CSVVWRTRANEKLFF.

The chain carries TRBV4-1 and TRBJ1-5, with TRBD1 as a possible D gene (5 bases). From germline, CDR1 is MGHRA and CDR2 YSYEKL. The CDR3 is 14 residues long. The V end was cut by 0 bases, the J end by 4 bases, with 7 bases between. The chain's CDR3 is CASSQDQGNQPQHF. The CDR3 DNA follows: TGCGCCAGCAGCCAAGATCAGGGTAATCAGCCCCAGCATTTT.

As regards this clone: Other DNA sequences in the same sample also yield this CDR3. The chain combines TRBV4-2 with TRBJ1-4; 7 bases are a match to TRBD1. The CDR3 runs 14 residues. The V segment lost 1 base and the J segment 7 bases; nucleotides outside the gene matches: 3. Germline assignment: CDR1 LGHNA and CDR2 YNFKEQ. CDR3 residues: CASSQGQGGEKLFF. The CDR3 DNA sequence: TGTGCCAGCAGCCAAGGACAGGGAGGTGAAAAACTGTTTTTT.

This chain connects TRBV11-1 to TRBJ1-1, with a weak D call TRBD1 (5 bases). The CDR3 spans 16 residues. Germline V gene sequence: CDR1 SGHAT, CDR2 FQDESV (reference sequence). V lost 3 bases, J lost 1 base, and 15 bases lay in between. For the CDR3, the DNA is TGTGCCAGCAGCTTCCGTGGGCCCGGACAGAACACTGAAGCTTTCTTT. It specifies CASSFRGPGQNTEAFF.

This rearrangement joins TRBV19 to TRBJ2-7; TRBD1 matches 8 bases. CDR3 length: 15 residues. The germline gives CDR1 LNHDA, CDR2 SQIVND (reference sequence). V lost 7 bases, J lost 1 base, and 9 bases stayed unmatched. The CDR3 coding sequence is TGTGCCAGTACCCCGGGACAGGACATGTCCTACGAGCAGTACTTC. Translated, it gives CASTPGQDMSYEQYF. The whole variable domain, filled in from reference TRBV19 and TRBJ2-7, reads DGGITQSPKYLFRKEGQNVTLSCEQNLNHDAMYWYRQDPGQGLRLIYYSQIVNDFQKGDIAEGYSVSREKKESFPLTVTSAQKNPTAFYLCASTPGQDMSYEQYFGPGTRLTVT.

The chain carries TRBV6-5 and TRBJ2-7; D remains ambiguous. Germline assignment: CDR1 MNHEY and CDR2 SVGAGI. The CDR3 totals 11 residues. V gave up 9 bases and J gave up 4 bases, with 10 bases separating them. This CDR3 reads CASGPGYEQYF. The CDR3 DNA reads TGTGCCAGTGGGCCTGGGTACGAGCAGTACTTC.

The chain has TRBV27 and TRBJ1-2; tentatively, D is TRBD1 (6 bases). Germline loops: CDR1 MNHEY, CDR2 SMNVEV (reference sequence). The CDR3 length is 16 residues. V lost 0 bases, J lost 2 bases, and 13 bases lay in between. The CDR3 DNA reads TGTGCCAGCAGTTTATCTGAGGGGGGGGTAAACTATGGCTACACCTTC. Protein: CASSLSEGGVNYGYTF.

The V call is TRBV6-5, the J call TRBJ1-1, with 8 bases fitting TRBD1. The CDR3 is 14 amino acids. V gave up 2 bases and J gave up 6 bases; unmatched junction bases: 5. Germline V gives CDR1 MNHEY, CDR2 SVGAGI. The chain's CDR3 is CASSYSRGLAEAFF. CDR3 bases: TGTGCCAGCAGTTACAGCAGGGGGCTTGCTGAAGCTTTCTTT.

This clone was observed once. CDR3 coding DNA: TGCGCCAGCAGCCCCAGGACAGGGGGCGGAGGTGAAAAACTGTTTTTT. It specifies CASSPRTGGGGEKLFF. The chain is built from TRBV5-1 and TRBJ1-4, with 11 bases matching TRBD1. V lost 4 bases, J lost 7 bases, and 9 bases stayed unmatched. The CDR3 consists of 16 residues. Germline CDR1 SGHRS, CDR2 YFSETQ.

V gene TRBV10-1 combines with J gene TRBJ1-2, with no clear D. This CDR3 is 13 amino acids long. Trimming pared 4 bases from V and 8 bases from J, leaving 14 bases between. CDR1 and CDR2 (germline): WNHNN, SYGVQD (reference sequence). CDR3 nucleotide sequence: TGCGCCAGCAGTGGCCTGGACCCGGGAGGCTACACCTTC. It encodes CASSGLDPGGYTF.

The chain carries TRBV18 and TRBJ2-2; 7 nucleotides align to TRBD2. V was pared by 0 bases and J by 7 bases, with 5 bases of the junction left unmatched. CDR3 size: 15 residues. Germline V gene data show CDR1 as KGHSH and CDR2 as LQKENI. Written as DNA, the CDR3 is TGTGCCAGCTCACCACCAGCAGGCGGGAGCGGGGAGCTGTTTTTT. Translation: CASSPPAGGSGELFF.

Only one count was recorded for this clone. The J gene is TRBJ1-1, the V gene TRBV5-4, with D possibly TRBD1 on 6 matching bases. This CDR3 has 13 residues. Germline V gene lookup returns CDR1 SGHNT and CDR2 YYREEE (reference sequence). V was clipped by 4 bases and J by 7 bases, with 14 bases between them. CDR3 nucleotides: TGTGCCAGCAGCCCGCGGACAGACAATGAAGCTTTCTTT. Translation: CASSPRTDNEAFF.

The chain recombines TRBV11-2 with TRBJ2-5; TRBD1 is a possible D gene (6 bases). The germline gives CDR1 SGHAT, CDR2 FQNNGV. This CDR3 has 12 amino acids. The V end was cut by 7 bases, the J end by 3 bases, with 9 bases between. CDR3 amino acids: CASNPGEETQYF. Written as DNA, the CDR3 is TGTGCCAGCAACCCAGGGGAAGAGACCCAGTACTTC.

V usage is TRBV5-1 and J usage is TRBJ1-4; possibly TRBD1 for D (5 bases). Germline CDR1 reads SGHRS; CDR2 reads YFSETQ. This CDR3 is 14 amino acids long. The V and J ends lost 6 bases and 0 bases respectively, with 9 bases between them. The CDR3: CASTQGTTNEKLFF. The CDR3 coding sequence is TGCGCCAGCACCCAGGGTACAACTAATGAAAAACTGTTTTTT.

This clone occurred many times. In nucleotides, the CDR3 is TGCGCCAGCAGCTCCTCCGGGCCGGTCCGAGGGAGTCTCTATGGCTACACCTTC. This codes for CASSSSGPVRGSLYGYTF. The rearrangement uses TRBV5-1 and TRBJ1-2; D is undetermined. Trimming cost V 3 bases and J 4 bases, with 25 bases left between them. Germline V gives CDR1 SGHRS, CDR2 YFSETQ. CDR3 length equals 18 residues. The variable domain in full, with the rest retrieved from reference TRBV5-1 and TRBJ1-2, is KAGVTQTPRYLIKTRGQQVTLSCSPISGHRSVSWYQQTPGQGLQFLFEYFSETQRNKGNFPGRFSGRQFSNSRSEMNVSTLELGDSALYLCASSSSGPVRGSLYGYTFGSGTRLTVV.

The V call is TRBV6-5, the J call TRBJ1-6, with 10 bases fitting TRBD1. CDR1 is MNHEY and CDR2 is SVGAGI in the germline V gene. There are 15 residues in the CDR3. V lost 8 bases, J lost 9 bases, and 10 bases stayed unmatched. CDR3 nucleotides: TGTGCCAGCGTAGGGCCTCGGGACAGGGGTTCACCCCTCCACTTT. This translates into CASVGPRDRGSPLHF.

This rearrangement joins TRBV12-3 or TRBV12-4 to TRBJ1-5; D remains ambiguous. The CDR3 loop spans 12 amino acids. V lost 2 bases to trimming and J lost 7 bases, with 6 bases between them. CDR3 loop: CASSLIPQPQHF. The CDR3 nucleotides read TGTGCCAGCAGTTTAATTCCGCAGCCCCAGCATTTT.

The chain employs TRBV6-1 and TRBJ2-7; 10 bases fit TRBD2. This CDR3 comprises 14 residues. Losses at the gene ends were 4 bases for V and 1 base for J; bases not matched to a gene: 1. The germline gives CDR1 MNHNS, CDR2 SASEGT. This CDR3 is CASSVSGGSYEQYF. The CDR3, as DNA: TGTGCCAGCAGTGTTAGCGGGGGGTCCTACGAGCAGTACTTC.

J is TRBJ2-7 and V is TRBV5-1; 9 bases fit TRBD1. This CDR3 region has 15 residues. Germline V gives CDR1 SGHRS, CDR2 YFSETQ. V lost 5 bases to trimming and J lost 2 bases; unmatched junction nucleotides: 8. CDR3 coding DNA: TGCGCCAGCAGTGCGGGGACAGGGTTAGCCTACGAGCAGTACTTC. Protein sequence: CASSAGTGLAYEQYF. Using reference TRBV5-1 and TRBJ2-7 for the parts outside the CDR3, the full variable domain is KAGVTQTPRYLIKTRGQQVTLSCSPISGHRSVSWYQQTPGQGLQFLFEYFSETQRNKGNFPGRFSGRQFSNSRSEMNVSTLELGDSALYLCASSAGTGLAYEQYFGPGTRLTVT.

This clone was observed a single time. This chain links TRBV27 with TRBJ1-5; tentative D call: TRBD1 (6 bases). Per the germline V gene, CDR1 is MNHEY and CDR2 is SMNVEV (reference sequence). The CDR3 has 14 amino acids. Trimming pared 3 bases from V and 6 bases from J, leaving 12 bases between. CDR3 DNA sequence: TGTGCCAGCAGTTTCACAGGGACGGTTCAGCCCCAGCATTTT. This encodes CASSFTGTVQPQHF.

This clone has just one count. This sequence joins TRBV5-1 and TRBJ2-5; D not certain. V was cut by 4 bases and J by 3 bases, with 10 bases left in between. Germline lookup yields CDR1 SGHRS and CDR2 YFSETQ. The CDR3 runs to 13 residues. The CDR3 sequence is CASSVGREETQYF. DNA of the CDR3: TGCGCCAGCAGCGTTGGCCGGGAAGAGACCCAGTACTTC.

This chain joins TRBV5-6 and TRBJ1-4, with TRBD1 matching 10 bases. The CDR3 is 15 residues long. J was trimmed by 7 bases and V by 1 base; bases with no gene match: 4. Germline V gene lookup returns CDR1 SGHDT and CDR2 YYEEEE. This CDR3 is CASSLRTGGGEKLFF. In nucleotides, the CDR3 is TGTGCCAGCAGCTTGCGGACAGGGGGTGGTGAAAAACTGTTTTTT.

A single count supports this clone. The chain carries TRBV21-1 and TRBJ2-1; the listed D gene, TRBD2, was not tested against the DNA. TRBV21-1 is recorded as a pseudogene. CDR3 length equals 16 residues. CDR3 amino acids: CASGPGNPSSYNEQFF. The CDR3 coding sequence is TGTGCCAGCGGGCCGGGGAATCCCAGCTCCTACAATGAGCAGTTCTTC.

The chain combines TRBV29-1 with TRBJ2-1, with D perhaps TRBD1 (5 bases). CDR1 SQVTM and CDR2 ANQGSEA come from the germline V gene. V lost 1 base and J lost 7, with 17 bases in between. CDR3 size: 15 residues. CDR3 in amino acids: CSVEGGRSSRNEQFF. CDR3 in DNA: TGCAGCGTTGAAGGGGGCCGGAGTTCACGTAATGAGCAGTTCTTC.

The V gene is TRBV2, the J gene TRBJ1-1; 10 nucleotides agree with TRBD1. The V gene's germline CDR1 is SNHLY and CDR2 FYNNEI. The trim removed 6 bases at V and 0 bases at J, leaving 7 bases unmatched. The CDR3 has 16 amino acids. This CDR3 is CASSGTGEPMNTEAFF. As DNA, the CDR3 is TGTGCCAGCAGCGGGACAGGGGAACCGATGAACACTGAAGCTTTCTTT.

The J gene is TRBJ2-7, the V gene TRBV7-6; the D is unclear. Germline CDR1 reads SGHVS; CDR2 reads FNYEAQ. With 5 bases removed from V and 5 bases from J, the gap between germline ends came to 13 bases. The CDR3 is made up of 13 amino acids. This CDR3 reads CASSQSAMNEQYF. The CDR3 DNA is TGTGCCAGCAGCCAAAGCGCGATGAACGAGCAGTACTTC.

V gene TRBV5-1 combines with J gene TRBJ1-1; D remains unclear. Germline V lookup: CDR1 SGHRS, CDR2 YFSETQ. V was pared by 4 bases and J by 1 base, with 8 bases between. The CDR3 has 13 residues. CDR3 sequence reads: CASSGLGNTEAFF. The CDR3 DNA is TGCGCCAGCAGCGGGCTGGGGAACACTGAAGCTTTCTTT. Full variable domain (rest looked up from reference TRBV5-1 and TRBJ1-1): KAGVTQTPRYLIKTRGQQVTLSCSPISGHRSVSWYQQTPGQGLQFLFEYFSETQRNKGNFPGRFSGRQFSNSRSEMNVSTLELGDSALYLCASSGLGNTEAFFGQGTRLTVV.

This chain joins TRBV5-1 and TRBJ2-1, with TRBD1 identical over 7 bases. Germline V gene data show CDR1 as SGHRS and CDR2 as YFSETQ. The CDR3 runs to 16 residues. The junction had 21 bases not matched to a gene; V was cut back by 6 bases and J by 12 bases. The CDR3: CASTHDAGTAPLMQFF. The DNA for the CDR3 is TGCGCCAGCACGCACGATGCCGGGACAGCCCCGTTGATGCAGTTCTTC.

The V gene is TRBV4-2, the J gene TRBJ1-5; 7 nucleotides line up with TRBD1. Germline lookup yields CDR1 LGHNA and CDR2 YNFKEQ. The V segment lost 3 bases and the J segment 2 bases; nucleotides outside the gene matches: 7. The CDR3 covers 16 residues. For the CDR3, the DNA is TGTGCCAGCAGCCAGTCTCAGGGGGATGGCAATCAGCCCCAGCATTTT. It yields the protein CASSQSQGDGNQPQHF.